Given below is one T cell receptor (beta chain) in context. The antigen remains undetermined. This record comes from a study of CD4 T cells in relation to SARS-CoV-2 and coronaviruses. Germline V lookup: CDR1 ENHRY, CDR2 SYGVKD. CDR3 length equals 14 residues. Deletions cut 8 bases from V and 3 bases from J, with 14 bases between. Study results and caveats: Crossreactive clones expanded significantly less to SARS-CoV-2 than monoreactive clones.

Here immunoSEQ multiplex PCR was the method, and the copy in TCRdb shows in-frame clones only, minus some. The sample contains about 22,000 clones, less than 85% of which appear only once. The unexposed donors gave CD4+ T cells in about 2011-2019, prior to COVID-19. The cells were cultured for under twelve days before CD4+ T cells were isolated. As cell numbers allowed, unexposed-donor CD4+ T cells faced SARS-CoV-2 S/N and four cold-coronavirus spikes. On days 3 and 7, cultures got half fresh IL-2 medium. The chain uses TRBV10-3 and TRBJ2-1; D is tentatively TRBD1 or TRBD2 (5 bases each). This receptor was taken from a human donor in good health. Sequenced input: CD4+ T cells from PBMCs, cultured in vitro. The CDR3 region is CAIGGTGNYNEQFF. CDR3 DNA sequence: TGTGCCATCGGGGGAACGGGGAACTACAATGAGCAGTTCTTC.